Below, 12 T cell receptor beta chains from the same sample are listed, as sequenced in a study of blood T cells in healthy people across ages. Together with a sample-barcoded 5' primer, a J-beta primer mix was included in a second PCR lasting about 7 to 11 cycles. TCRdb recomputed calls from the 5' RACE reads with MiXCR, one row per CDR3 protein. The repertoire has some 1.4 million distinct CDR3 sequences, 35% to 45% of them found once; the top ten carry around 8%. The specimen sequenced was blood. These receptors all stem from a woman aged 18-35 years in good health.

This clonotype showed up just a few times. The gene calls are TRBV27 and TRBJ1-2; a weak D match, TRBD1 (6 bases). CDR3 length: 14 amino acids. V lost 7 bases and J lost 5, with 17 bases in between. Germline-derived CDR1 and CDR2 are MNHEY and SMNVEV (reference sequence). CDR3: CASNNGGALYGYTF. The CDR3 bases are TGTGCCAGCAACAACGGGGGGGCGTTGTATGGCTACACCTTC.

In DNA form, the CDR3 reads TGTGCCATCAGTGAGTCTCCAGCGGGGGTTGATACGCAGTATTTT. It encodes CAISESPAGVDTQYF. The chain links TRBV10-3 to TRBJ2-3, with 8 positions matching TRBD2. CDR3 length: 15 residues. Germline lookup yields CDR1 ENHRY and CDR2 SYGVKD. With V trimmed by 0 bases and J by 6 bases, 5 bases remained unmatched.

This clonotype came up a few times. This chain connects TRBV5-1 to TRBJ2-1, with TRBD1 matching over 10 bases. The CDR3 is 15 amino acids. Losses at the gene ends were 4 bases for V and 6 bases for J; bases not matched to a gene: 7. CDR1 and CDR2 (germline): SGHRS, YFSETQ. CDR3 bases: TGCGCCAGCAGCCCCGGGGACAGGGGTGCCAATGAGCAGTTCTTC. Translating gives CASSPGDRGANEQFF.

Only a few counts were recorded for this clonotype. The J gene is TRBJ2-7, the V gene TRBV11-2; D unclear. The CDR3 is made up of 15 amino acids. V was cut by 5 bases and J by 2 bases, with 16 bases left in between. Germline values: CDR1 SGHAT, CDR2 FQNNGV. CDR3 in amino acids: CASSTMDAGAYEQYF. The CDR3 coding sequence is TGTGCCAGCAGCACAATGGACGCCGGAGCCTACGAGCAGTACTTC.

This clonotype was seen more than once but under ten times. The CDR3 DNA reads as TGTGCCAGCAGCGTCCGGGACAGAAACCACGAGCAGTACTTC. It specifies CASSVRDRNHEQYF. The chain couples TRBV21-1 to TRBJ2-7; the D segment call TRBD1 is taken from the table without a DNA check. TRBV21-1 is noted as a pseudogene. This CDR3 region has 14 residues.

This clonotype was counted at least ten times. The chain is built from TRBV6-5 and TRBJ1-1; 7 positions agree with TRBD1. V dropped 6 bases and J dropped 0; count of bases not matched to a gene: 7. The CDR3 sequence is 15 residues long. Germline values: CDR1 MNHEY, CDR2 SVGAGI. The CDR3 coding sequence is TGTGCCAGCAGCCCCAGACAGGGAATGAACACTGAAGCTTTCTTT. It encodes CASSPRQGMNTEAFF.

This rearrangement joins TRBV4-1 to TRBJ2-1; 7 nucleotides line up with TRBD2. The trim removed 4 bases at V and 9 bases at J, leaving 12 bases unmatched. This CDR3 has 15 residues. Germline V gene lookup returns CDR1 MGHRA and CDR2 YSYEKL. The CDR3 bases are TGCGCCAGCAGCCCCTCCCCTAGCGGCACAGGTGAGCAGTTCTTC. As protein: CASSPSPSGTGEQFF.

The chain is built from TRBV5-4 and TRBJ2-7; D may be TRBD1 (6 bases). The CDR3 is made up of 15 amino acids. The germline CDR1 and CDR2 sequences are SGHNT and YYREEE (reference sequence). Trimming pared 4 bases from V and 0 bases from J, leaving 14 bases between. CDR3 in amino acids: CASSRGGGFSYEQYF. DNA of the CDR3: TGTGCCAGCAGCCGAGGGGGTGGGTTCTCCTACGAGCAGTACTTC.

A single count supports this clonotype. The genes are TRBV27 and TRBJ1-2; D is ambiguous. The germline V gene has CDR1 MNHEY and CDR2 SMNVEV (reference sequence). Trimming stripped 5 bases from V and 1 base from J, with 14 bases between. This CDR3 region has 15 residues. CDR3 protein: CASSPLKALNYGYTF. DNA for the CDR3: TGTGCCAGCAGTCCCCTTAAGGCCCTTAACTATGGCTACACCTTC.

This chain connects TRBV28 to TRBJ1-2; 9 nucleotides agree with TRBD1. V lost 4 bases, J lost 4 bases, and 10 bases stayed unmatched. Germline V lookup: CDR1 MDHEN, CDR2 SYDVKM. This CDR3 region has 16 residues. For the CDR3, the DNA is TGTGCCAGCAGTTCCGGGACAGGGTCGGATCTCTATGGCTACACCTTC. It specifies CASSSGTGSDLYGYTF.

This clonotype was observed a handful of times. The rearrangement joins TRBV20-1 to TRBJ2-5; the match to TRBD1 covers 8 bases. The CDR3 has 14 residues. The ends lost 0 bases at V and 4 bases at J; junction bases unmatched: 4. The germline gives CDR1 DFQATT, CDR2 SNEGSKA (reference sequence). The CDR3 nucleotides are TGCAGTGCTAGAGAGGTGACAGGGGTAGAGACCCAGTACTTC. This sequence encodes CSAREVTGVETQYF.

V is TRBV6-2 or TRBV6-3 and J is TRBJ1-1; D unresolved. The CDR3 is made up of 11 amino acids. The germline V gene has CDR1 MNHEY and CDR2 SVGEGT. The V and J ends lost 2 bases and 11 bases respectively, with 9 bases between them. The CDR3 DNA reads TGTGCCAGCAGTTACGCATCGTGGGCTTTCTTT. Its protein is CASSYASWAFF.